This TCR beta chain is from a study of cytomegalovirus exposure and HLA in healthy donors. Study results and limitations: Overall, roughly 150 TCR beta chains were annotated as cytomegalovirus-associated. Analyzed later, association rates of TCRs varied across HLA loci, with DRB1 most and HLA-C fewest.

PCR was performed using 60 Vbeta and 13 Jbeta primers. The table came from immunoSEQ multiplex PCR; TCRdb's copy has only in-frame clones and leaves some out. The sample holds more than 85,000 clones, 76% seen once. Comments on this clone: Antigen specificity is unknown.

Trimming stripped 5 bases from V and 0 bases from J, with 13 bases between. Germline values: CDR1 SEHNR, CDR2 FQNEAQ (reference sequence). CDR3 size: 15 residues. The sample comprised PBMCs. The chain recombines TRBV7-9 with TRBJ1-1; the D gene is possibly TRBD1 (5 bases). This receptor was taken from a man younger than 40 in good health and CMV-seropositive. The DNA for the CDR3 is TGTGCCAGCAGCCCGTTGACAGCCATGAACACTGAAGCTTTCTTT. As protein: CASSPLTAMNTEAFF.